The sequence of this T cell receptor beta chain was determined in a study of Ad26.COV2.S vaccination and SARS-CoV-2 variants. Study-level background: Ad26.COV2.S was injected intramuscularly once or twice, 56 days apart. Points from the study as a whole: Breadth and depth estimates from TCRs may understate total T cell responses.

Sequencing was performed with immunoSEQ multiplex PCR; in TCRdb, only in-frame clones are kept and a portion is missing. The data show roughly 380,000 clones, 88% seen once. About this clone itself: Its matching antigen is unknown.

Germline assignment: CDR1 SGHNT and CDR2 YYREEE (reference sequence). This CDR3 is 12 amino acids long. Trimming cost V 4 bases and J 13 bases, with 16 bases left between them. As for treatment: roughly 20 received Ad26.COV2.S at low or high dose, single or two shots; 5 received placebo; per-sample allocation not given. Day 63 after the first vaccine or placebo injection was the time point for sampling. Vaccine was an Ad26 vector expressing Wuhan-strain SARS-CoV-2 spike. The sample in question was peripheral blood, obtained in a trial of Ad26.COV2.S vaccine versus placebo. The chain couples TRBV5-4 to TRBJ2-3; possible D gene TRBD2, 5 bases. The sequence was collected from a person between 18 and 59 years old who received the Ad26.COV2.S COVID-19 vaccine or a placebo. The CDR3 coding sequence is TGTGCCAGCAGCCCCGGGATCCCAACGAAGTATTTT. This gives the protein CASSPGIPTKYF.